A single sample is the source of the 21 T cell receptor beta chains below, sequenced in a study of T cells in Graves' hyperthyroidism and ophthalmopathy. Amplification yielded TCR beta CDR3 regions, with RNA transcripts as the source. First-round RT-PCR targeting the TCR CDR3 was performed with the HTBI primer set. Each CDR3 protein is one row after TCRdb ran MiXCR on the multiplex PCR reads. The sample lists around 440,000 distinct CDR3 sequences; approximately 14% were seen once. The sequenced material came from blood. These TCRs come from a woman younger than 30 with Graves' hyperthyroidism.

This clonotype was counted a few times. The chain is built from TRBV6-2 or TRBV6-3 and TRBJ1-5; 7 bases are shared with TRBD1. Germline V gives CDR1 MNHEY, CDR2 SVGEGT. The CDR3 totals 14 residues. Trimming at V came to 8 bases and at J to 1 base, leaving 5 bases not matched to a gene. For the CDR3, the DNA is TGTGCCAGCCGACAGGGAGGGAGCAATCAGCCCCAGCATTTT. Translated: CASRQGGSNQPQHF.

This clonotype has more than one count but fewer than ten. The chain recombines TRBV5-1 with TRBJ2-1; 10 nucleotides align to TRBD1. CDR1 is SGHRS, CDR2 YFSETQ, per germline. Germline trimming cut 4 bases from V and 5 bases from J; bases unmatched to any gene: 9. The CDR3 is 16 amino acids. The CDR3 DNA follows: TGCGCCAGCAGCCTAAGACAGGGGGCCCCCCACAATGAGCAGTTCTTC. It yields the protein CASSLRQGAPHNEQFF.

Ten or more counts support this clonotype. The gene calls are TRBV28 and TRBJ2-1; no reliable D call. This CDR3 is 14 amino acids long. Germline V gene data show CDR1 as MDHEN and CDR2 as SYDVKM. Trimming cost V 6 bases and J 3 bases, with 12 bases left between them. The DNA of the CDR3 is TGTGCCAGCAGGGAATCTGGGCTCTACAATGAGCAGTTCTTC. It yields the protein CASRESGLYNEQFF. Combining the CDR3 with reference TRBV28 and TRBJ2-1 gives the whole variable domain DVKVTQSSRYLVKRTGEKVFLECVQDMDHENMFWYRQDPGLGLRLIYFSYDVKMKEKGDIPEGYSVSREKKERFSLILESASTNQTSMYLCASRESGLYNEQFFGPGTRLTVL.

This clonotype was picked up many times. The chain joins TRBV28 to TRBJ2-3; 9 nucleotides line up with TRBD1. Germline V gene data show CDR1 as MDHEN and CDR2 as SYDVKM. CDR3 length: 15 residues. V was pared by 2 bases and J by 3 bases, with 3 bases of the junction left unmatched. CDR3 in amino acids: CASSLPGQGTDTQYF. The CDR3 nucleotides are TGTGCCAGCAGTTTACCTGGACAGGGGACAGATACGCAGTATTTT.

At least ten counts were recorded for this clonotype. The J gene is TRBJ2-1, the V gene TRBV13; 10 positions match TRBD2. V shed 5 bases and J 4 bases; nucleotides not matched to a gene: 11. The germline CDR1 and CDR2 sequences are PRHDT and FYEKMQ (reference sequence). This CDR3 region has 17 residues. DNA for the CDR3: TGTGCCAGCAGCAAGCGGGGATCTAGCGGGGGTTACAATGAGCAGTTCTTC. Protein sequence: CASSKRGSSGGYNEQFF.

This clonotype was observed a few times. This clone may be a read error of a much larger clone one base away. The chain combines TRBV2 with TRBJ1-1, with TRBD1 as a possible D gene (6 bases). The CDR3 covers 15 residues. Deletions cut 7 bases from V and 5 bases from J, with 20 bases between. CDR1 SNHLY and CDR2 FYNNEI come from the germline V gene. CDR3 bases: TGTGCCAGCAAGGCCGATCAGGGGCCGGGGACTGAAGCTTTCTTT. This gives the protein CASKADQGPGTEAFF.

At least ten counts were recorded for this clonotype. This chain joins TRBV10-1 and TRBJ1-1, with D perhaps matching TRBD1 (5 bases). This CDR3 contains 14 residues. The germline CDR1 and CDR2 sequences are WNHNN and SYGVQD (reference sequence). Between the trimmed V and J ends, which lost 7 bases and 3 bases, there was a span of 15 bases. DNA for the CDR3: TGCGCCAGCAAGGCAGGGTCGGGGGACACTGAAGCTTTCTTT. This gives the protein CASKAGSGDTEAFF.

About this clonotype itself: This may be a read error, as it is one base from a much larger clone. The gene calls are TRBV20-1 and TRBJ2-1; no definite D call. Germline CDR1 DFQATT, CDR2 SNEGSKA (reference sequence). The CDR3 contains 13 residues. CDR3 bases: TGCAGTGCCCCCGACCCTTGGGCTAATGAGCAGCTCTTC. Amino acid sequence: CSAPDPWANEQLF.

This clonotype was picked up many times. V and J are TRBV28 and TRBJ2-2; D may correspond to TRBD1 or TRBD2 (5 bases each). This CDR3 comprises 16 residues. With 4 bases removed from V and 0 bases from J, the gap between germline ends came to 12 bases. CDR1 MDHEN and CDR2 SYDVKM come from the germline V gene. The CDR3 protein is CASSWAGTANTGELFF. CDR3 bases: TGTGCCAGCAGTTGGGCCGGGACCGCGAACACCGGGGAGCTGTTTTTT. The full variable domain, with the rest looked up from reference TRBV28 and TRBJ2-2, is DVKVTQSSRYLVKRTGEKVFLECVQDMDHENMFWYRQDPGLGLRLIYFSYDVKMKEKGDIPEGYSVSREKKERFSLILESASTNQTSMYLCASSWAGTANTGELFFGEGSRLTVL.

This clonotype has a count of ten or more. This chain links TRBV2 with TRBJ1-5; tentative D call: TRBD1 (5 bases). Trimming removed 1 base from V and 6 bases from J, with 16 bases in between. Germline V gene sequence: CDR1 SNHLY, CDR2 FYNNEI. The CDR3 runs 16 residues. CDR3 nucleotide sequence: TGTGCCAGCAGTGAAGGGATGGGGCAGGGTGGTCAGCCCCAGCATTTT. Amino acids: CASSEGMGQGGQPQHF. The full variable domain, completed using reference TRBV2 and TRBJ1-5, is EPEVTQTPSHQVTQMGQEVILRCVPISNHLYFYWYRQILGQKVEFLVSFYNNEISEKSEIFDDQFSVERPDGSNFTLKIRSTKLEDSAMYFCASSEGMGQGGQPQHFGDGTRLSIL.

This clonotype was seen repeatedly, ten times or more. The J gene is TRBJ1-5, the V gene TRBV24-1, with 9 bases lining up with TRBD1. This CDR3 spans 16 amino acids. V was pared by 5 bases and J by 3 bases, with 7 bases of the junction left unmatched. The germline V gene has CDR1 KGHDR and CDR2 SFDVKD. CDR3 loop: CATSAGTGWDNQPQHF. CDR3 sequence (DNA): TGTGCCACCAGTGCAGGGACAGGGTGGGACAATCAGCCCCAGCATTTT.

The table lists this clonotype with many counts. The CDR3 sequence is CASSASGRMVDTQYF. The CDR3 DNA reads as TGTGCCAGCAGCGCTAGCGGGAGAATGGTAGATACGCAGTATTTT. The V call is TRBV11-2, the J call TRBJ2-3; 10 bases align to TRBD2. Germline trimming cut 5 bases from V and 5 bases from J; bases unmatched to any gene: 7. The CDR3 extends over 15 amino acids. The germline V gene encodes CDR1 SGHAT and CDR2 FQNNGV.

This clonotype was seen a single time. The rearrangement joins TRBV20-1 to TRBJ2-1; 13 positions match TRBD2. J gave up 6 bases and V 3 bases, and 5 bases lay outside the gene matches. The CDR3 is made up of 15 amino acids. Germline CDR1 is DFQATT and CDR2 is SNEGSKA (reference sequence). CDR3 sequence: CSASSGTSGTNEQFF. The CDR3 DNA is TGCAGTGCTAGCTCCGGGACTAGCGGGACCAATGAGCAGTTCTTC.

This clonotype appeared many times. This chain uses TRBV12-3 or TRBV12-4 with TRBJ2-5; no firm D call. The CDR3 loop spans 14 amino acids. V lost 5 bases to trimming and J lost 7 bases, with 17 bases between them. The CDR3 coding sequence is TGTGCCAGCAGTACTGACATTCCCATGGGGACCCAGTACTTC. Translation gives CASSTDIPMGTQYF.

This clonotype was found many times. The genes are TRBV7-2 and TRBJ2-5; TRBD1 agrees at 7 bases. V trimming: 6 bases; J trimming: 9 bases; junction bases outside the gene matches: 13. The germline CDR1 and CDR2 sequences are SGHTA and FQGNSA. The CDR3 has 14 amino acids. CDR3 in DNA: TGTGCCAGCAGTCTACAAAGGGGGCGAGGGGCCCAGTACTTC. This sequence encodes CASSLQRGRGAQYF. The complete variable domain, with remaining parts taken from reference TRBV7-2 and TRBJ2-5, reads GAGVSQSPSNKVTEKGKDVELRCDPISGHTALYWYRQSLGQGLEFLIYFQGNSAPDKSGLPSDRFSAERTGGSVSTLTIQRTQQEDSAVYLCASSLQRGRGAQYFGPGTRLLVL.

This clonotype was recorded at least ten times. The genes are TRBV12-3 or TRBV12-4 and TRBJ2-3; D is possibly TRBD2 (5 bases). CDR3 size: 15 residues. The V end was cut by 6 bases, the J end by 6 bases, with 19 bases between. As DNA, the CDR3 is TGTGCCAGCAGGGACCAGCGGCGGGTATTGGATACGCAGTATTTT. It yields the protein CASRDQRRVLDTQYF.

In its sample, this clonotype was seen a few times. The chain's CDR3 is CASSLELYEQYF. The DNA for the CDR3 is TGTGCCAGCAGCTTAGAATTATACGAGCAGTACTTC. The V gene is TRBV11-2, the J gene TRBJ2-7; D unclear. The CDR3 spans 12 residues. V lost 0 bases to trimming and J lost 4 bases, with 4 bases between them. Germline V gene lookup returns CDR1 SGHAT and CDR2 FQNNGV.

This clonotype has a handful of counts. The V call is TRBV20-1, the J call TRBJ2-2; TRBD2 matches at 7 bases. The ends lost 2 bases at V and 6 bases at J; junction bases unmatched: 9. Looked up from germline, CDR1 is DFQATT and CDR2 is SNEGSKA (reference sequence). The CDR3 has 15 residues. CDR3 sequence reads: CSARRGGSSSGELFF. The DNA for the CDR3 is TGCAGTGCTAGAAGAGGCGGGAGTAGCTCCGGGGAGCTGTTTTTT.

This clonotype was recorded many times. The CDR3 DNA reads as TGCGCCAGCAGCCACTACAGGGATGGGGAGACCCAGTACTTC. Protein sequence: CASSHYRDGETQYF. This sequence joins TRBV4-1 and TRBJ2-5, with D possibly TRBD1 on 6 matching bases. The CDR3 has 14 amino acids. CDR1 is MGHRA and CDR2 is YSYEKL in the germline V gene. Trimming removed 3 bases at V and 5 bases at J, with 13 bases between.

This clonotype was found many times. This rearrangement joins TRBV11-2 to TRBJ2-2; no firm D call. CDR1 is SGHAT and CDR2 is FQNNGV in the germline V gene. The germline V and J ends were trimmed by 2 bases and 12 bases, with 4 bases remaining between them. The CDR3 covers 10 residues. The chain's CDR3 is CASSLSKLFF. The CDR3 DNA reads as TGTGCCAGCAGCTTATCTAAGCTGTTTTTT. Filled out from reference TRBV11-2 and TRBJ2-2, the complete variable domain reads EAGVAQSPRYKIIEKRQSVAFWCNPISGHATLYWYQQILGQGPKLLIQFQNNGVVDDSQLPKDRFSAERLKGVDSTLKIQPAKLEDSAVYLCASSLSKLFFGEGSRLTVL.

This clonotype was observed a few times. V usage is TRBV7-6 and J usage is TRBJ1-5; perhaps TRBD1 as D (5 bases). The germline CDR1 and CDR2 sequences are SGHVS and FNYEAQ. CDR3 length: 14 residues. V was pared by 5 bases and J by 6 bases, with 14 bases between. The CDR3 is CASSAWGGSQPQHF. In nucleotides, the CDR3 is TGTGCCAGCAGCGCCTGGGGGGGGTCTCAGCCCCAGCATTTT.